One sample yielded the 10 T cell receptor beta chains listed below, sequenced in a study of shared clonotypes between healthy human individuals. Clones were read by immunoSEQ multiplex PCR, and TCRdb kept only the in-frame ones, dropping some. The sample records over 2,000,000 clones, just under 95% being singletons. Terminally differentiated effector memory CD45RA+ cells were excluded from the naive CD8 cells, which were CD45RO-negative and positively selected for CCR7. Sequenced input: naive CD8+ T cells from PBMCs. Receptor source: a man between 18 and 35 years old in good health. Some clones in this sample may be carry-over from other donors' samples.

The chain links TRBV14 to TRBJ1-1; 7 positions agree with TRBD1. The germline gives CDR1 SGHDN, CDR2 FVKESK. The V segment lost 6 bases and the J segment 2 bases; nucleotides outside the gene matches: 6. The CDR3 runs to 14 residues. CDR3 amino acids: CASSRNRGNTEAFF. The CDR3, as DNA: TGTGCCAGCAGTCGAAACAGGGGAAACACTGAAGCTTTCTTT.

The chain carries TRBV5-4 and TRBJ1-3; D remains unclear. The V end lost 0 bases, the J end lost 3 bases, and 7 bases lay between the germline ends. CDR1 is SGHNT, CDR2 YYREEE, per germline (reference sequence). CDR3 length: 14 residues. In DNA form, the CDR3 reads TGTGCCAGCAGCTTGGGCGCACTTGGAAACACCATATATTTT. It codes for CASSLGALGNTIYF.

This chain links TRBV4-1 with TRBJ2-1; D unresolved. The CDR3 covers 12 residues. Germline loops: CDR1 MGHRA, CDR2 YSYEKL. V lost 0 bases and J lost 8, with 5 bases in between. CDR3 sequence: CASSQDFHEQFF. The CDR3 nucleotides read TGCGCCAGCAGCCAAGATTTTCATGAGCAGTTCTTC.

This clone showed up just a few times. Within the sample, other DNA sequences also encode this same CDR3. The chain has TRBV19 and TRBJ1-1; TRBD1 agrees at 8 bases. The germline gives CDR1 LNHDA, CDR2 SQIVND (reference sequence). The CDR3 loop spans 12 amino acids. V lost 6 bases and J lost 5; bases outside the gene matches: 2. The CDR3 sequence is CASRTGGTEAFF. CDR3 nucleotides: TGTGCCAGTAGAACAGGGGGAACTGAAGCTTTCTTT.

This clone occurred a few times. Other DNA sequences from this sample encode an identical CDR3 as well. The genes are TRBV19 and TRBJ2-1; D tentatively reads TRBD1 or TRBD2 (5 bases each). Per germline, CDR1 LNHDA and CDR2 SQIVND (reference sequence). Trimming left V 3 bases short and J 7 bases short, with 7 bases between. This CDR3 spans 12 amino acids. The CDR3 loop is CASSIWGNEQFF. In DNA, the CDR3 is TGTGCCAGTAGTATTTGGGGGAATGAGCAGTTCTTC.

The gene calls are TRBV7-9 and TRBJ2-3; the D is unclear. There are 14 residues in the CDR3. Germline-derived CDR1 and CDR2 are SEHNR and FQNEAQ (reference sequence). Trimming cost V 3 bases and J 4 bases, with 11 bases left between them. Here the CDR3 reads CASSFSLPPDTQYF. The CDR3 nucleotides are TGTGCCAGCAGCTTTTCCCTTCCTCCAGATACGCAGTATTTT.

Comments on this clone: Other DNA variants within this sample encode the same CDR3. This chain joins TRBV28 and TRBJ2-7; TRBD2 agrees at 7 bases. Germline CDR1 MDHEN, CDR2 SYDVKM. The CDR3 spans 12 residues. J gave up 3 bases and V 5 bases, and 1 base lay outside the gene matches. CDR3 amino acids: CASSPSGYEQYF. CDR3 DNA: TGTGCCAGCAGTCCTAGCGGCTACGAGCAGTACTTC.

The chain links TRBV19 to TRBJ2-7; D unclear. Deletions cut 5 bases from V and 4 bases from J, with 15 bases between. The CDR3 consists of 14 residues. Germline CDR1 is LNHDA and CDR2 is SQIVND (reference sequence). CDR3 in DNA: TGTGCCAGTAGTTTCGGACCAAACAAGTACGAGCAGTACTTC. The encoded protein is CASSFGPNKYEQYF.

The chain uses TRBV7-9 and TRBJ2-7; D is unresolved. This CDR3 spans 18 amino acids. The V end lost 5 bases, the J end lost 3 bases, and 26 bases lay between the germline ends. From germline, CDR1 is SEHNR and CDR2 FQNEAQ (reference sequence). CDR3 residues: CASSPLPSIQKLVYEQYF. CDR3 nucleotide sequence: TGTGCCAGCAGCCCGTTGCCTTCTATCCAGAAGCTTGTCTACGAGCAGTACTTC.

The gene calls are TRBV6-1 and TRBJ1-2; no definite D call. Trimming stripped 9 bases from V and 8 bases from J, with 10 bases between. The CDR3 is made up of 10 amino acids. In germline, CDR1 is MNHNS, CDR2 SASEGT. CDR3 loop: CASRENGYTF. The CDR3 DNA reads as TGTGCCAGTAGAGAAAACGGCTACACCTTC.